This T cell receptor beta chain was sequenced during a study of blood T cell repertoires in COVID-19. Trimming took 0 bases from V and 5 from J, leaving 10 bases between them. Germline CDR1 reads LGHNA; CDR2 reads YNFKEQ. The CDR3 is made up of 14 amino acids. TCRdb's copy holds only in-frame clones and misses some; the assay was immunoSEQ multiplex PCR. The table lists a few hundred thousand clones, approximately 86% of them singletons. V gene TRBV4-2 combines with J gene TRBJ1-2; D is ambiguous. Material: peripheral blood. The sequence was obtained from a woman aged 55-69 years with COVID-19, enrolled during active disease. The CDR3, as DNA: TGTGCCAGCAGCCAAGAGCTTGAGGTTTATGGCTACACCTTC. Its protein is CASSQELEVYGYTF.